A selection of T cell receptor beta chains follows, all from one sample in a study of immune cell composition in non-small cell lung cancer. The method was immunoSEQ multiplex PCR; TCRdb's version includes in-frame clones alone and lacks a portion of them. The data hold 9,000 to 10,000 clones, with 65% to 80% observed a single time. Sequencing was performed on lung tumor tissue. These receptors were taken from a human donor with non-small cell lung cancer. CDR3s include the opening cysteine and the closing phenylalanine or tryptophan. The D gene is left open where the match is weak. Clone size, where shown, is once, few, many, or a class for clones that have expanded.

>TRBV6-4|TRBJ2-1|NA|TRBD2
TGTGCCAGCAGTGCATTCCGGGGGGGCCGAAATGAGCAGTTCTTC
CASSAFRGGRNEQFF
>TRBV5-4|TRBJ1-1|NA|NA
TGTGCCAGCAGCTTGGACGGGGTCACTGAAGCTTTCTTT
CASSLDGVTEAFF
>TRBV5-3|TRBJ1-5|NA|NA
TGTGCCAGAAGCTTTTATCAGCCCCAGCATTTT
CARSFYQPQHF
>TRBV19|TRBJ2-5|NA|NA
TGTGCCAGTAGTATCAGAGGTCTCCAGTACTTC
CASSIRGLQYF
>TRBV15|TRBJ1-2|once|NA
TGTGCCACCAGCAGAGAGGTTGGGTATGGCTACACCTTC
CATSREVGYGYTF
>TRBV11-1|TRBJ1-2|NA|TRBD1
TGTGCCAGCAGCTTACGACAGGGGAATAACTATGGCTACACCTTC
CASSLRQGNNYGYTF
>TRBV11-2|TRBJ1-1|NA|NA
TGTGCCAGCAGCTTGGAGGGAGCCATGAACACTGAAGCTTTCTTT
CASSLEGAMNTEAFF
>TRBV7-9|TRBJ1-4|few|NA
TGTGCCAGCAGCCCCCTCAGGGTTGGGGAACTGTTTTTT
CASSPLRVGELFF
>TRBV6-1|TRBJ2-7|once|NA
TGTGCCAGCAGTGATAGGAAAGGATCCTACGAGCAGTACTTC
CASSDRKGSYEQYF
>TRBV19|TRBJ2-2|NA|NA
TGTGCCAGTAGCTTCGTTAGATCGAACACCGGGGAGCTGTTTTTT
CASSFVRSNTGELFF
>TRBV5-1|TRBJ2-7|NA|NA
TGCGCCAGCAGCAACTCCTTGAGCTCCTACGAGCAGTACTTC
CASSNSLSSYEQYF
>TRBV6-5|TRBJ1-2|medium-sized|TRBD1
TGTGCCAGCAGTCCGCAACCCACAGGGGGAGGCTACACCTTC
CASSPQPTGGGYTF
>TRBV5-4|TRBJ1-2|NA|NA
TGTGCCAGCAGCTTGGGTATGGGGCGAGGCGGTTATGGCTACACCTTC
CASSLGMGRGGYGYTF
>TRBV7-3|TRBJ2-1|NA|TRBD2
TGTGCCAGCAGCTTACGGGCGGGGGGGCGATACAATGAGCAGTTCTTC
CASSLRAGGRYNEQFF
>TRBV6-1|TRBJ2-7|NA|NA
TGTGCCAGCAGTGATTCGGGGGGCGCATATAGAGTCGAGCAGTACTTC
CASSDSGGAYRVEQYF
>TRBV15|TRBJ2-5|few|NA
TGTGCCACCAGCAGAGTCCGGTTATTGCAGACCCAGTACTTC
CATSRVRLLQTQYF
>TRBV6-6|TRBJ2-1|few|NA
TGTGCCAGCGGGGGGGCTGGGCCTTACAATGAGCAGTTCTTC
CASGGAGPYNEQFF
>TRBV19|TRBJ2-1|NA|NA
TGTGCCAGTAGTATAGATCACCAGGAACACAATGAGCAGTTCTTC
CASSIDHQEHNEQFF
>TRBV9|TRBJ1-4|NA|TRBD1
TGTGCCAGCAGCGCGTTCGGGGGACAGGGAGGGGAAAAACTGTTTTTT
CASSAFGGQGGEKLFF
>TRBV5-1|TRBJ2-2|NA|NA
TGCGCCAGCAGCTTGGCCCCTTGGGGCGGGGAGCTGTTTTTT
CASSLAPWGGELFF
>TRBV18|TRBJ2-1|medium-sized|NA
TGTGCCAGCTCACCGTCGTGGCTAAGGCAAGACAATGAGCAGTTCTTC
CASSPSWLRQDNEQFF
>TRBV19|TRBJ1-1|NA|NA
TGTGCCAGTAGTATTCAGACAGGTGGGGTATCCGAAGCTTTCTTT
CASSIQTGGVSEAFF
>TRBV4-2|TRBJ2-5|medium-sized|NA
TGTGCCAGCAGCCAAGGGTTGCAGTTAGAGACCCAGTACTTC
CASSQGLQLETQYF
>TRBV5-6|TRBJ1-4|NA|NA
TGTGCCAGCAGTTTAACAGGGATGGGCGAAAAACTGTTTTTT
CASSLTGMGEKLFF
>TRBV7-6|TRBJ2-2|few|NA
TGTGCCAGCAGCTTAGTCCAGTCCGGGGAGCTGTTTTTT
CASSLVQSGELFF
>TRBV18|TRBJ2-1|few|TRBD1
TGTGCCAGCTCACCACCTAACTCGGGACAGGGATCCCATGAGCAGTTCTTC
CASSPPNSGQGSHEQFF
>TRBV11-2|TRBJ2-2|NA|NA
TGTGCCAGCAGCTTCCAAAGACAGCGCACCGGGGAGCTGTTTTTT
CASSFQRQRTGELFF
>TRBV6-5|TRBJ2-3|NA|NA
TGTGCCAGCAGTTTACAGGGTACAGGCACAGATACGCAGTATTTT
CASSLQGTGTDTQYF
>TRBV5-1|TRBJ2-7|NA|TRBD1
TGCGCCAGCAGCCTAGGGACAGGGGAATCCTACGAGCAGTACTTC
CASSLGTGESYEQYF
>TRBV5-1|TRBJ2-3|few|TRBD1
TGCGCCAGCAGCTTATCCAGGACAGGGGGTTCCAGCACAGATACGCAGTATTTT
CASSLSRTGGSSTDTQYF
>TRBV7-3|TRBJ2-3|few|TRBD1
TGTGCCAGCAGCCAAACAGGGGGAACAGATACGCAGTATTTT
CASSQTGGTDTQYF
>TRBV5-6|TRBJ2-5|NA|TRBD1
TGTGCCAGCAGCTACGGGACAGGGGGCGGTGTGGAGACCCAGTACTTC
CASSYGTGGGVETQYF
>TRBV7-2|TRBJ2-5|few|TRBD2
TGCGCCAGCAGCCAAGATTGGCGGGGGGTTCAAGAGACCCAGTACTTC
CASSQDWRGVQETQYF
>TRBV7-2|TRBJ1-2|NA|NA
TGTGCCAGCAGCTTAGGTGGTATCAGAGACATTAACTATGGCTACACCTTC
CASSLGGIRDINYGYTF
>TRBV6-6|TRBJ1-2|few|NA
TGTGCCAGCAGCCAGAGGGGTGTGAGCGGCTACACCTTC
CASSQRGVSGYTF
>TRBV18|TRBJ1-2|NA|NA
TGTGCCAGCTCACCTCCAGGGACTATTAACTATGGCTACACCTTC
CASSPPGTINYGYTF
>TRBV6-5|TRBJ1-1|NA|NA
TGTGCCAGCAGTTACTACAGGGAGACTGAAGCTTTCTTT
CASSYYRETEAFF
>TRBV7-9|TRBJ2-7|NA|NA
TGTGCCAGCAGCTTAGCGAGAGGATTTTCCTACGAGCAGTACTTC
CASSLARGFSYEQYF
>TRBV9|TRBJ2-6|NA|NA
TGTGCCAGCAGTACTAGTGCTGGGGCCAACGTCCTGACTTTC
CASSTSAGANVLTF
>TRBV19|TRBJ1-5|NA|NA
TGTGCCAGTAGTATAGAGTCGTGGGTAAGGAGCAATCAGCCCCAGCATTTT
CASSIESWVRSNQPQHF
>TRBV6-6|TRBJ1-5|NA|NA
TGTGCCAGCAGTTACGCCAGGGAGGCCAATCAGCCCCAGCATTTT
CASSYAREANQPQHF
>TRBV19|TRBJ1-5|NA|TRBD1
TGTGCCAGTAGCCGGGACAGTGGGGAGGGAGGCAATCAGCCCCAGCATTTT
CASSRDSGEGGNQPQHF
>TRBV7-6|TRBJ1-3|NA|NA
TGTGCCAGCAGCCCTCCGGAAGAGCCCCTTAAATATTTT
CASSPPEEPLKYF
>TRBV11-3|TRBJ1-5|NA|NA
TGTGCCAGCAGCCCCGACAACAATCAGCCCCAGCATTTT
CASSPDNNQPQHF
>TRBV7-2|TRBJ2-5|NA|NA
TGTGCCAGCAGCGGGGGTTCGGGTTCCGAAGAGACCCAGTACTTC
CASSGGSGSEETQYF
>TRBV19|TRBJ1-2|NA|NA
TGTGCCAGTAGTATAGAAGGCCGGAGGAACTATGGCTACACCTTC
CASSIEGRRNYGYTF
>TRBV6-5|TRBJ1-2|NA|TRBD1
TGTGCCAGCAGTTTCAGGACAGGCGGTGGCTACACCTTC
CASSFRTGGGYTF
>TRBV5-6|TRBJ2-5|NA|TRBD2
TGTGCCAGCAGGAACGGACTAGCGGGGGGGCTGGAGACCCAGTACTTC
CASRNGLAGGLETQYF
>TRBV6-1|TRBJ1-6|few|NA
TGTGCCAGCAGTGAAATTCCAGGGAGAGGCTCACCCCTCCACTTT
CASSEIPGRGSPLHF
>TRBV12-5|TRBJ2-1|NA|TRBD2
TGTGCTAGTGGTTTGGTTTCGGCGGTCAGCGGGGGTCCTAATGAGCAGTTCTTC
CASGLVSAVSGGPNEQFF
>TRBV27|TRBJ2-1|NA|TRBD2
TGTGCCAGCAGTTCCACCGGGGGGGCCGACAATGAGCAGTTCTTC
CASSSTGGADNEQFF
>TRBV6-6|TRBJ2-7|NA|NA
TGTGCCAGCAGTGTCGGATATCTCGGCTACGAGCAGTACTTC
CASSVGYLGYEQYF
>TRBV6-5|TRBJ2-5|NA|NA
TGTGCCAGCAGGGGGACATCGGAGACCCAGTACTTC
CASRGTSETQYF
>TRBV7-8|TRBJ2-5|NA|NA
TGTGCCAGCAGCTTAGTCCAGTGGGAGACCCAGTACTTC
CASSLVQWETQYF
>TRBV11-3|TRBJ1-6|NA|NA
TGTGCCAGCAGCTTTTCCGGGGGTAGTTCACCCCTCCACTTT
CASSFSGGSSPLHF
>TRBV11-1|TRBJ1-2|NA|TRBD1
TGTGCCAGCAGCGACAGGGGTGGCTACACCTTC
CASSDRGGYTF
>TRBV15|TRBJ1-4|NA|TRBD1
TGTGCCACCAGCAGAGGGGTCGTGACAGGGGGTGAAAAACTGTTTTTT
CATSRGVVTGGEKLFF
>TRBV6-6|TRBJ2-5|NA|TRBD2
TGTGCCAGCACCCCGGGACTAGGGGTGGGAGAGACCCAGTACTTC
CASTPGLGVGETQYF
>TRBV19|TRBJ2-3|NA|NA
TGTGCCAGTAGCCTTGAGGGGGAGGTGGGAGATACGCAGTATTTT
CASSLEGEVGDTQYF